These T cell receptor beta chains were read from a single sample in a study of shared T cell receptors in the human thymus. Measured with immunoSEQ multiplex PCR; TCRdb has only the in-frame clones, and not every one. The table shows 700,000 or so clones, with approximately 85% occurring only once. These same data were also listed under a study on human thymus T cells.

The specimen sequenced was thymocytes. Source of these receptors: a girl less than two years old with a congenital heart defect. The CDR3 runs from the conserved cysteine through the conserved F or W. Each record gives: V gene, J gene, clone size, CDR3 length, CDR3 protein. Clone size is not always given. Where it is, it says once, few, many or a class for expanded clones.

V: TRBV6-5
J: TRBJ1-3
size: -
length: 13
CDR3: CASRLSTGNTIYF

V: TRBV18
J: TRBJ1-1
size: -
length: 16
CDR3: CASSPNGQGAGTEAFF

V: TRBV7-2
J: TRBJ2-7
size: -
length: 19
CDR3: CASSYQTQYRPKVGGEQYF

V: TRBV4-2
J: TRBJ2-5
size: -
length: 16
CDR3: CASSQKPSGGPTTQYF

V: TRBV14
J: TRBJ2-3
size: -
length: 18
CDR3: CASSQRRTYSGVTDTQYF

V: TRBV5-4
J: TRBJ2-1
size: -
length: 15
CDR3: CASSLGQGFIDEQFF

V: TRBV29-1
J: TRBJ1-3
size: few
length: 14
CDR3: CSAGQSRSGNTIYF

V: TRBV4-3
J: TRBJ2-3
size: -
length: 16
CDR3: CASSQSLRRGTDTQYF

V: TRBV19
J: TRBJ1-2
size: -
length: 16
CDR3: CASSPEPTGTRNGYTF

V: TRBV6-6
J: TRBJ2-5
size: -
length: 15
CDR3: CASRGAGAPQETQYF

V: TRBV15
J: TRBJ1-3
size: -
length: 19
CDR3: CATSRDRGARHPSGNTIYF

V: TRBV19
J: TRBJ1-1
size: -
length: 12
CDR3: CASSIGATEAFF

V: TRBV19
J: TRBJ1-5
size: once
length: 14
CDR3: CASTPGRSNQPQHF

V: TRBV9
J: TRBJ2-5
size: -
length: 13
CDR3: CASSVVSEETQYF

V: TRBV19
J: TRBJ1-2
size: -
length: 19
CDR3: CASSTPPGQGVTPDYGYTF

V: TRBV27
J: TRBJ1-4
size: -
length: 18
CDR3: CASGPRTGGSATNEKLFF

V: TRBV4-1
J: TRBJ1-1
size: -
length: 13
CDR3: CASSLRGNTEAFF

V: TRBV27
J: TRBJ1-6
size: -
length: 13
CDR3: CASSLGSPSPLHF

V: TRBV29-1
J: TRBJ1-1
size: once
length: 14
CDR3: CSATTGGRGTEAFF

V: TRBV7-2
J: TRBJ2-3
size: -
length: 18
CDR3: CASSLGTYGTGGIDTQYF

V: TRBV10-3
J: TRBJ1-1
size: -
length: 17
CDR3: CAIGRRDRGPADTEAFF

V: TRBV12-5
J: TRBJ1-1
size: -
length: 12
CDR3: CASGFSDTEAFF

V: TRBV7-2
J: TRBJ2-3
size: -
length: 17
CDR3: CASIVPGRGRPTDTQYF

V: TRBV5-6
J: TRBJ2-3
size: -
length: 17
CDR3: CASSLARAGPYTDTQYF

V: TRBV5-6
J: TRBJ1-4
size: -
length: 19
CDR3: CASSCRNHRVLGTNEKLFF

V: TRBV5-4
J: TRBJ2-1
size: once
length: 12
CDR3: CASSLPGRTRFF

V: TRBV2
J: TRBJ1-1
size: -
length: 15
CDR3: CASNTPARDNQGAFF

V: TRBV4-1
J: TRBJ2-3
size: -
length: 17
CDR3: CASSQPLLAGGGDTQYF

V: TRBV2
J: TRBJ1-1
size: -
length: 13
CDR3: CASSEIAGNTEAF

V: TRBV9
J: TRBJ1-1
size: -
length: 16
CDR3: CASSPGTLWQNTEAFF

V: TRBV27
J: TRBJ2-7
size: -
length: 18
CDR3: CASSLSPRPERGLYEQYF

V: TRBV2
J: TRBJ1-6
size: few
length: 16
CDR3: CASSDIRGQGASPLHF

V: TRBV5-1
J: TRBJ2-2
size: -
length: 14
CDR3: CASKTRGGAGELFF

V: TRBV5-1
J: TRBJ2-7
size: -
length: 16
CDR3: CASSLIAHFTGLVQYF

V: TRBV19
J: TRBJ1-5
size: -
length: 16
CDR3: CASSPAPGGLNQPQHF

V: TRBV12-5
J: TRBJ1-2
size: -
length: 15
CDR3: CASGLVQYVYYGYTF

V: TRBV25-1
J: TRBJ1-2
size: -
length: 13
CDR3: CASSDPQEYGYTF

V: TRBV28
J: TRBJ1-4
size: -
length: 15
CDR3: CASSFPGRGREKLFF

V: TRBV11-2
J: TRBJ2-3
size: -
length: 14
CDR3: CASSLGQGPDTQYF

V: TRBV4-2
J: TRBJ2-5
size: -
length: 13
CDR3: CASSPPREETQYF

V: TRBV4-3
J: TRBJ1-5
size: -
length: 15
CDR3: CASSKDRGPGQPQHF

V: TRBV28
J: TRBJ2-7
size: -
length: 15
CDR3: CASSAHRGFLYEQYF

V: TRBV29-1
J: TRBJ1-3
size: -
length: 14
CDR3: CSVDGHNSGNTIYF

V: TRBV28
J: TRBJ2-3
size: -
length: 13
CDR3: CASSRTGRDTQYF

V: TRBV6-1
J: TRBJ2-5
size: -
length: 19
CDR3: CASSENTITRVSGGETQYF

V: TRBV4-3
J: TRBJ1-2
size: -
length: 16
CDR3: CASSQGGQGDSYGYTF